This section outlines one TCR beta chain sequence together with its context. Antigen unknown. Measured with immunoSEQ multiplex PCR; TCRdb has only the in-frame clones, and not every one. The repertoire holds about 140,000 clones, with roughly 93% as singletons. CDR1 is SGHKS and CDR2 is YYEKEE in the germline V gene (reference sequence). Trimming shortened V by 5 bases and J by 8 bases, and 19 bases separated the two germline ends. The CDR3 consists of 14 residues. The record originates from a study of T cell responses to AZD1222 COVID-19 vaccine. Study results and limitations: Clonal diversity was possibly underestimated, and white British individuals and females predominated among donors. The span of vaccine-associated CD4 TCRs extended across spike, with dominance at 160-218 and 743-854.

This TCR came from an adult in good health. The source material was peripheral blood, sampled on day 0 of MenACWY control vaccination. This chain connects TRBV5-5 to TRBJ1-2; perhaps TRBD1 as D (5 bases). CDR3 protein: CASSRLPGTQGYTF. The CDR3 nucleotides read TGTGCCAGCAGTAGACTACCGGGGACGCAAGGCTACACCTTC.